Given below is one TCR beta chain in context. Its antigen is not known. This sample is part of a study of shared clonotypes between healthy human individuals. Study-wide findings and caveats: Compared with memory subsets, naive subsets generally had larger estimated richness.

The ends lost 5 bases at V and 2 bases at J; junction bases unmatched: 7. The germline V gene encodes CDR1 SGHTA and CDR2 FQGNSA. The CDR3 consists of 15 residues. Some clones are missing from TCRdb's copy, which holds only in-frame ones; the method was immunoSEQ multiplex PCR. The data hold approximately 1,500,000 clones, with 96% observed a single time. The sequencing sample was made of naive CD4+ T cells sorted from blood. Sample subset: CD45RA+ positively selected. The chain employs TRBV7-2 and TRBJ2-7, with 9 nucleotides matching TRBD2. This clonotype originated in a man under 40 in good health. As DNA, the CDR3 is TGTGCCAGCAGCCGACGGGGACTAGCAGCCTACGAGCAGTACTTC. It encodes CASSRRGLAAYEQYF. The full variable domain, rest sourced from reference TRBV7-2 and TRBJ2-7, is GAGVSQSPSNKVTEKGKDVELRCDPISGHTALYWYRQSLGQGLEFLIYFQGNSAPDKSGLPSDRFSAERTGGSVSTLTIQRTQQEDSAVYLCASSRRGLAAYEQYFGPGTRLTVT.